This T cell receptor (beta chain) came from a study of blood T cell repertoires in COVID-19. Study at large: Collection of acute and convalescent COVID-19 samples took place in the United States, Italy and Spain. In each case, the material was cDNA or gDNA derived from T cells, B-cell-depleted T cells, or PBMCs.

Germline CDR1 SGHDT, CDR2 YYEEEE. This CDR3 has 15 residues. V was shortened by 4 bases and J by 3 bases, with 17 bases between the two germline ends. Original analysis: From reference gene primer amplification, estimates of nucleated cell counts were derived. Using immunoSEQ multiplex PCR, the repertoire was profiled, and TCRdb retains in-frame clones only, with some absent. V and J calls and clone size are given by that table; D and trimming were obtained from the DNA. The table records about 50,000 clones, 85% to 95% of them present only once. J is TRBJ2-7 and V is TRBV5-6; D is unresolved. The clonotype originates from a woman of 80 years or more with acute or convalescent COVID-19. Input material: peripheral blood. The CDR3: CASSPYQVAHYEQYF. The CDR3, as DNA: TGTGCCAGCAGCCCCTACCAGGTGGCGCACTACGAGCAGTACTTC.